This TCR beta chain was sequenced for a study of T cells in Graves' hyperthyroidism and ophthalmopathy. Study-wide findings and caveats: Stable hyperthyroidism was told apart from ophthalmopathy by a model built on 13 V-J features. Most clonotypes expanded in thyroid above 0.001 were likewise present in blood.

TCR beta CDR3 sequences were amplified from RNA transcripts. In the first-round RT-PCR of the TCR CDR3, the HTBI primer set was used. TCRdb redid the calling of the multiplex PCR reads with MiXCR, one entry per CDR3 protein. Of about 180,000 distinct CDR3 sequences listed, approximately 17% are singletons. V lost 4 bases to trimming and J lost 12 bases, with 7 bases between them. CDR3 length: 10 amino acids. The V gene's germline CDR1 is SGHTA and CDR2 FQGNSA. This clonotype was recorded at least ten times. Its specificity is unknown. This rearrangement joins TRBV7-2 to TRBJ2-4; TRBD1 might be the D (6 bases). Specimen: blood. This receptor was identified in a woman aged 50 to 60 with Graves' hyperthyroidism. This CDR3 reads CASSSDSQYF. In DNA form, the CDR3 reads TGTGCCAGCAGCTCGGACAGTCAGTACTTC.